This T cell receptor (beta chain) derives from a study of regulatory T cells in long-lasting Graves disease. The V end lost 2 bases, the J end lost 6 bases, and 20 bases lay between the germline ends. The germline V gene has CDR1 WSHSY and CDR2 SAAADI. The CDR3 is 17 amino acids. Libraries of TCR beta came from iRepertoire HTBI primers plus Arm-PCR of CDR3 regions. One entry per CDR3 protein, called by TCRdb with MiXCR from the multiplex PCR reads. In the table there are over 500,000 distinct CDR3 sequences, around 15% of which are singletons. This clonotype was seen repeatedly, ten times or more. Stated time point: newly diagnosed GD, antithyroid drugs for less than 3 months. With RNA extracted from PBMCs as input, the TCR library was made. These data were also reused for a study on T cells in Graves' hyperthyroidism and ophthalmopathy. This second study notes: Over 18 months, lack of ophthalmopathy progression marked Graves' hyperthyroidism as stable. First-round RT-PCR with HTBI primers amplified the TCR CDR3 region.

Sequencing used peripheral blood mononuclear cells (PBMCs), obtained at new diagnosis, from a patient treated with antithyroid drugs. The chain links TRBV10-2 to TRBJ1-5; a possible D gene is TRBD1 (6 bases). This TCR came from a woman in her 30s with Graves disease. CDR3 sequence: CASSEDRGAGALQPQHF. CDR3 nucleotides: TGCGCCAGCAGTGAGGACCGTGGAGCAGGGGCCCTTCAGCCCCAGCATTTT.